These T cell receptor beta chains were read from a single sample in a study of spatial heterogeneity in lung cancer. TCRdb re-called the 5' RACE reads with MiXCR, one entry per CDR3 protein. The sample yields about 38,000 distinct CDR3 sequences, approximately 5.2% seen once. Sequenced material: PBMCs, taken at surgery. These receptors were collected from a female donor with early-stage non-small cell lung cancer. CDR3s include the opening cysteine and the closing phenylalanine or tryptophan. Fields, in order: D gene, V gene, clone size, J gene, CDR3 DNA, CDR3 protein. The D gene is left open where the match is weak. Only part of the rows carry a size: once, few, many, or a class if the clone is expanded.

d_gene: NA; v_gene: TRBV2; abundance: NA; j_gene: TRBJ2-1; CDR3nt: TGTGCCAGCAGCGAGATCGGTGGGGATTACAATGAGCAGTTCTTC; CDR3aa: CASSEIGGDYNEQFF
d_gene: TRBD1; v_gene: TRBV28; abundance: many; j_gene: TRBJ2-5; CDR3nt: TGTGCCAGCAGAAGGGGGGACAGGGGAAACCAAGAGACCCAGTACTTC; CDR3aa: CASRRGDRGNQETQYF
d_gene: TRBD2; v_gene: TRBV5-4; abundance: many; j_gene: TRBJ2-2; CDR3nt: TGTGCCAGCAGCCCCGGGACTAGCGGGGGGGCCGAACCCGGGGAGCTGTTTTTT; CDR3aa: CASSPGTSGGAEPGELFF
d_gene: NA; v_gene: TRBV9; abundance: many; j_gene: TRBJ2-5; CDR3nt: TGTGCCAGCAGCGTAAAGGCGGGGGCGCGGACAGAGACCCAGTACTTC; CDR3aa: CASSVKAGARTETQYF
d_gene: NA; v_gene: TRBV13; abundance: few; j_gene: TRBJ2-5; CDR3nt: TGTGCCAGCAGCTTACTCCGGACGGGTGGCGGGGAGACCCAGTACTTC; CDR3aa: CASSLLRTGGGETQYF
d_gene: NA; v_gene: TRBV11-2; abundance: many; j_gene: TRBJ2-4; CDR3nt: TGTGCCAGCAGCTTAATATCCCCGGCAAGAGCCAAAAACATTCAGTACTTC; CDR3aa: CASSLISPARAKNIQYF
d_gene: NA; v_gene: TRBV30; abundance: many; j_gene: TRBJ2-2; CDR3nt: TGTGCCTGGAGGGAACGGAACGGTGTCACCGGGGAGCTGTTTTTT; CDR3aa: CAWRERNGVTGELFF
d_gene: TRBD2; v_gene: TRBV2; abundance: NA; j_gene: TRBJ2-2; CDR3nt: TGTGCCAGCGAGGCGGGGGACCCGAACACCGGGGAGCTGTTTTTT; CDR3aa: CASEAGDPNTGELFF
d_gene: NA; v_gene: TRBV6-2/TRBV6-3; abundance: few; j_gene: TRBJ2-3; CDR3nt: TGTGCCAGCAGTGAACTTGGTGATACGCAGTATTTT; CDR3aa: CASSELGDTQYF
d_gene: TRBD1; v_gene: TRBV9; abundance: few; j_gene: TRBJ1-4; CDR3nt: TGTGCCAGCAGCGTAGACGGGACAGGGAGTGAAAAACTGTTTTTT; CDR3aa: CASSVDGTGSEKLFF
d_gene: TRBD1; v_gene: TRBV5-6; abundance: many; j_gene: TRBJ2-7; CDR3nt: TGTGCCAGCAGCCCAGGGGGCGCCTACGAGCAGTACTTC; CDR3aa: CASSPGGAYEQYF
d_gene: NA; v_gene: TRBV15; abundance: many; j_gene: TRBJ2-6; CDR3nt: TGTGCCACCAGCAGGGAACCGGGACGGAGCTCTGGGGCCAACGTCCTGACTTTC; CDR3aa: CATSREPGRSSGANVLTF
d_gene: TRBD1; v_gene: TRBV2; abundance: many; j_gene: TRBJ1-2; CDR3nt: TGTGCCACCCAAGAGACAGGGAACTATGGCTACACCTTC; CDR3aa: CATQETGNYGYTF
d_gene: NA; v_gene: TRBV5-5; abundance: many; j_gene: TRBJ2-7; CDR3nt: TGTGCCAGCAGCTTAGGATGGGCAGCATACGAGCAGTACTTC; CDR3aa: CASSLGWAAYEQYF
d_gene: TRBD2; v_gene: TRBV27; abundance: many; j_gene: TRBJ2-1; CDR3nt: TGTGCCTCCCGGGGGGAGGGGTTTCATGAGCAGTTCTTC; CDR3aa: CASRGEGFHEQFF
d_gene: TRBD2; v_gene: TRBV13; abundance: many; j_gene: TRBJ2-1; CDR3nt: TGTGCCAGCAGCGGGGGGACTACTCGGTCGGGCGAGCAGTTCTTC; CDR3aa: CASSGGTTRSGEQFF
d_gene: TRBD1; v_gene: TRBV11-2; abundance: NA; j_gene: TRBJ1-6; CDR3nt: TGTGCCAGCAGCCCCGGACAGGGAGGCTTCTTCCCCCTCCACTTT; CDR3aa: CASSPGQGGFFPLHF
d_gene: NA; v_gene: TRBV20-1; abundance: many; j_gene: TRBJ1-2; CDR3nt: TGCAGTGCTAGTTTGGGGGGCGGTAATAACTATGGCTACACCTTC; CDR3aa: CSASLGGGNNYGYTF
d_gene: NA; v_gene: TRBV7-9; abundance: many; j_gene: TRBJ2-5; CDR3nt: TGTGCGAGCACTCAGGCGGAGTACCAAGAGACCCAGTACTTC; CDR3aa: CASTQAEYQETQYF
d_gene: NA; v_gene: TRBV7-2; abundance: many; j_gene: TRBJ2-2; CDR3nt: TGTGCCAGCAGCTTACCCTTGTTAGGGAACACCGGGGAGCTGTTTTTT; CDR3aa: CASSLPLLGNTGELFF
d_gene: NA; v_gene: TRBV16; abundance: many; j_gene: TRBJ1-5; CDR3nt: TGTGCCAGCAGCCAATCCCCTCAGCCCCAGCATTTT; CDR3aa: CASSQSPQPQHF
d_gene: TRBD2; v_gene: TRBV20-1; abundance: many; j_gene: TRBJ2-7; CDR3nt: TGCAGTGCCCCGAATCCTGGGGGGGGTACCTACGAGCAGTACTTC; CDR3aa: CSAPNPGGGTYEQYF